A single sample gave rise to the 24 T cell receptor beta chains below, sequenced in a study of T cells in Graves' hyperthyroidism and ophthalmopathy. Researchers took RNA transcripts and amplified the TCR beta CDR3 regions from them. The HTBI primer set drove a first-round RT-PCR of the TCR CDR3. TCRdb re-called the multiplex PCR reads through MiXCR, storing one row per CDR3 protein. The data hold a few hundred thousand distinct CDR3 sequences, with roughly 17% observed a single time. The specimen sequenced was blood. The receptors stem from a woman in her 50s with Graves' hyperthyroidism.

The table lists this clonotype with many counts. This chain uses TRBV3-1 with TRBJ2-1, with TRBD2 matching over 10 bases. CDR3 length equals 16 residues. The V gene end was trimmed by 1 base and the J gene end by 8 bases; junction bases not matched to a gene: 8. Germline CDR1 is LGHDT and CDR2 is YNNKEL (reference sequence). CDR3 bases: TGTGCCAGCAGCCAAGGTTCAGCGGGAGGGGGGTATGAGCAGTTCTTC. Encoded protein: CASSQGSAGGGYEQFF.

This clonotype came up many times. V and J are TRBV20-1 and TRBJ2-7; D unclear. This CDR3 is built from 13 residues. Trimming shortened V by 0 bases and J by 5 bases, and 11 bases separated the two germline ends. Looked up from germline, CDR1 is DFQATT and CDR2 is SNEGSKA (reference sequence). DNA of the CDR3: TGCAGTGCTAGAGATGCCCTCACCAACGAGCAGTACTTC. This translates into CSARDALTNEQYF.

A remark on this clonotype: A read error may explain this, as a much larger clone is one base away. The gene calls are TRBV12-3 or TRBV12-4 and TRBJ2-2; TRBD1 matches 8 bases. J lost 3 bases, V lost 5 bases, and 5 bases had no gene match. The CDR3 is 15 amino acids. In nucleotides, the CDR3 is TGTGCCAGCAGTCGAGCACAGGGGGACACCGGGGAGCTGTTTTTT. Translation: CASSRAQGDTGELFF.

This clonotype was observed at least ten times. CDR3: CASSWGVTREETQYF. For the CDR3, the DNA is TGTGCCAGCAGCTGGGGTGTGACTAGGGAAGAGACCCAGTACTTC. The V and J genes are TRBV11-2 and TRBJ2-5, with a weak D call TRBD2 (6 bases). This CDR3 is 15 amino acids long. With 4 bases removed from V and 3 bases from J, the gap between germline ends came to 15 bases. Germline CDR1 is SGHAT and CDR2 is FQNNGV.

This clonotype was detected many times. V gene TRBV20-1 combines with J gene TRBJ2-7; 15 bases match TRBD2. This CDR3 spans 16 amino acids. Germline CDR1 is DFQATT and CDR2 is SNEGSKA (reference sequence). Trimming removed 1 base from V and 3 bases from J; junction bases left unmatched: 4. CDR3 bases: TGCAGTGCTAGAGGGACTAGCGGGAGGGCCCACTACGAGCAGTACTTC. The encoded protein is CSARGTSGRAHYEQYF.

This clonotype was seen repeatedly, ten times or more. The rearrangement uses TRBV24-1 and TRBJ2-1; TRBD2 might be the D (6 bases). V lost 7 bases, J lost 0 bases, and 18 bases lay in between. The germline CDR1 and CDR2 sequences are KGHDR and SFDVKD. This CDR3 region has 17 residues. Here the CDR3 reads CATSSPGGGSSYNEQFF. CDR3 bases: TGTGCCACCAGCTCCCCCGGTGGGGGGAGCTCCTACAATGAGCAGTTCTTC.

Many counts were recorded for this clonotype. The V and J genes are TRBV9 and TRBJ2-7; 8 bases match TRBD2. V lost 0 bases, J lost 6 bases, and 11 bases stayed unmatched. Germline V gives CDR1 SGDLS, CDR2 YYNGEE. The CDR3 covers 16 residues. CDR3 region: CASSVDASGGGGEQYF. The CDR3 DNA reads as TGTGCCAGCAGCGTAGACGCGAGCGGGGGAGGAGGCGAGCAGTACTTC.

The chain uses TRBV2 and TRBJ2-7; 12 nucleotides align to TRBD2. The CDR3 has 15 amino acids. CDR1 SNHLY and CDR2 FYNNEI come from the germline V gene. V was pared by 10 bases and J by 1 base, with 8 bases of the junction left unmatched. The CDR3 nucleotides read TGTGCCATCGGGACTAGCGGGCATAATTCCTACGAGCAGTACTTC. Translated: CAIGTSGHNSYEQYF.

The CDR3 sequence: CASSFPPRDYFYNEQFF. The CDR3 coding sequence is TGTGCCAGCAGTTTCCCCCCCCGGGACTACTTCTACAATGAGCAGTTCTTC. The chain couples TRBV28 to TRBJ2-1; 7 nucleotides align to TRBD2. V dropped 3 bases and J dropped 3; count of bases not matched to a gene: 11. The germline CDR1 and CDR2 sequences are MDHEN and SYDVKM. There are 17 residues in the CDR3.

This rearrangement joins TRBV5-1 to TRBJ2-2; D possibly corresponds to TRBD1 (6 bases). V lost 4 bases, J lost 1 base, and 14 bases lay in between. This CDR3 contains 16 residues. The V gene's germline CDR1 is SGHRS and CDR2 YFSETQ. CDR3 DNA sequence: TGCGCCAGCAGCCCCGACAACAGGGTGAACACCGGGGAGCTGTTTTTT. This sequence encodes CASSPDNRVNTGELFF.

This clonotype was observed many times. This chain uses TRBV12-3 or TRBV12-4 with TRBJ2-3, with TRBD2 matching over 7 bases. The CDR3 covers 13 residues. V was pared by 3 bases and J by 5 bases, with 2 bases of the junction left unmatched. Here the CDR3 DNA reads TGTGCCAGCAGTTTTACGGGGGGAGATACGCAGTATTTT. It specifies CASSFTGGDTQYF.

The chain is built from TRBV12-3 or TRBV12-4 and TRBJ1-1, with a tentative D call TRBD1 (5 bases). CDR3 length: 13 residues. Trimming took off 5 bases at V and 8 bases at J, with 15 bases between the two ends. CDR3 DNA sequence: TGTGCCAGCAGTCCGTTCAGGGCTGAAGAAGCTTTCTTT. Translation gives CASSPFRAEEAFF.

V usage is TRBV5-6 and J usage is TRBJ2-4; TRBD1 is a possible D gene (6 bases). Germline CDR1 is SGHDT and CDR2 is YYEEEE. V was clipped by 4 bases and J by 7 bases, with 12 bases between them. This CDR3 has 13 amino acids. The CDR3 loop reads CASSTGYGNIQYF. CDR3 nucleotide sequence: TGTGCCAGCAGCACAGGGTACGGGAACATTCAGTACTTC.

This chain uses TRBV24-1 with TRBJ1-5; D unclear. The CDR3 consists of 13 residues. Germline loops: CDR1 KGHDR, CDR2 SFDVKD. Deletions cut 3 bases from V and 3 bases from J, with 5 bases between. CDR3 in amino acids: CATSDHVNQPQHF. CDR3 DNA sequence: TGTGCCACCAGTGATCATGTCAATCAGCCCCAGCATTTT.

This clonotype was seen ten or more times. The chain couples TRBV24-1 to TRBJ1-2; 10 bases are a match to TRBD1. After removal of 2 bases from V and 2 bases from J, the junction contained 1 base not matched to a gene. This CDR3 spans 15 amino acids. Germline-derived CDR1 and CDR2 are KGHDR and SFDVKD. The CDR3 DNA follows: TGTGCCACCAGTGATTCGGGACAGGGGAACTATGGCTACACCTTC. Amino acid sequence: CATSDSGQGNYGYTF.

This clonotype occurred a few times. The genes are TRBV7-2 and TRBJ2-7; D might be TRBD2 (5 bases). The V gene's germline CDR1 is SGHTA and CDR2 FQGNSA. This CDR3 has 14 amino acids. Trimming shortened V by 5 bases and J by 2 bases, and 13 bases separated the two germline ends. In nucleotides, the CDR3 is TGTGCCAGCAGCGTAGGCGGGCTTACCTACGAGCAGTACTTC. Residues: CASSVGGLTYEQYF.

The sample holds a few counts of this clonotype. The rearrangement joins TRBV11-3 to TRBJ2-1; 15 bases match TRBD2. Germline V gene data show CDR1 as SGHNT and CDR2 as YENEEA. Germline trimming cut 3 bases from V and 13 bases from J; bases unmatched to any gene: 16. This CDR3 comprises 18 residues. CDR3 residues: CASSFLGGTSGRLLPQFF. CDR3 coding DNA: TGTGCCAGCAGCTTCCTAGGGGGGACTAGCGGGAGGCTCCTTCCTCAGTTCTTC.

This clonotype has at least ten counts. The chain carries TRBV28 and TRBJ2-2, with D tentatively TRBD1 or TRBD2 (6 bases each). This CDR3 comprises 13 residues. V shed 6 bases and J shed 7 bases, with 12 bases lying between them. From germline, CDR1 is MDHEN and CDR2 SYDVKM. The CDR3 protein is CASRNGGGGELFF. As DNA, the CDR3 is TGTGCCAGCAGGAATGGAGGGGGCGGGGAGCTGTTTTTT. The whole variable domain, remainder taken from reference TRBV28 and TRBJ2-2, is DVKVTQSSRYLVKRTGEKVFLECVQDMDHENMFWYRQDPGLGLRLIYFSYDVKMKEKGDIPEGYSVSREKKERFSLILESASTNQTSMYLCASRNGGGGELFFGEGSRLTVL.

There are a few counts of this clonotype. This chain joins TRBV27 and TRBJ2-3, with D perhaps matching TRBD1 (7 bases). CDR3 length: 14 residues. The germline V and J ends were trimmed by 8 bases and 3 bases, with 15 bases remaining between them. The germline CDR1 and CDR2 sequences are MNHEY and SMNVEV (reference sequence). The CDR3 loop reads CASWRGRGTDTQYF. The CDR3 DNA is TGTGCCAGCTGGCGGGGCAGGGGGACAGATACGCAGTATTTT.

In its sample, this clonotype was seen many times. The chain combines TRBV3-1 with TRBJ2-2; D unresolved. The germline V gene encodes CDR1 LGHDT and CDR2 YNNKEL (reference sequence). The V end was cut by 8 bases, the J end by 6 bases, with 10 bases between. CDR3 length equals 12 residues. Written as DNA, the CDR3 is TGTGCCAGCGGCTATGGGGCCGGGGAGCTGTTTTTT. This translates into CASGYGAGELFF.

This clonotype has ten or more counts. The chain links TRBV30 to TRBJ2-3, with D perhaps assigned TRBD1 or TRBD2 (5 bases each). The length of the CDR3 is 15 residues. The germline V gene has CDR1 GTSNPN and CDR2 SVGIG (reference sequence). V lost 0 bases and J 2 bases, leaving 12 bases between the germline ends. The CDR3 protein is CAWSVPGTYTDTQYF. Here the CDR3 DNA reads TGTGCCTGGAGTGTACCAGGGACCTACACAGATACGCAGTATTTT. Complete variable domain (other parts from reference TRBV30 and TRBJ2-3): SQTIHQWPATLVQPVGSPLSLECTVEGTSNPNLYWYRQAAGRGLQLLFYSVGIGQISSEVPQNLSASRPQDRQFILSSKKLLLSDSGFYLCAWSVPGTYTDTQYFGPGTRLTVL.

This clonotype came up many times. The chain uses TRBV30 and TRBJ2-1, with 13 bases lining up with TRBD2. J was trimmed by 1 base and V by 6 bases; bases with no gene match: 6. Germline V gene sequence: CDR1 GTSNPN, CDR2 SVGIG (reference sequence). The CDR3 runs to 16 residues. Here the CDR3 reads CACRTSGSGSYNEQFF. CDR3 nucleotide sequence: TGTGCCTGCCGGACTAGCGGGAGTGGGTCCTACAATGAGCAGTTCTTC.

The rearrangement joins TRBV6-2 or TRBV6-3 to TRBJ2-7; 8 bases line up with TRBD1. With V trimmed by 6 bases and J by 5 bases, 12 bases remained unmatched. The CDR3 spans 15 residues. The germline V gene encodes CDR1 MNHEY and CDR2 SVGEGT. This chain's CDR3 is CASSNRDRRPNEQYF. CDR3 nucleotides: TGTGCCAGCAGCAACCGGGACAGGCGGCCGAACGAGCAGTACTTC.

The chain employs TRBV19 and TRBJ2-2; D unclear. The CDR3 covers 15 residues. Germline V CDR1 and CDR2: LNHDA, SQIVND (reference sequence). V was clipped by 7 bases and J by 2 bases, with 14 bases between them. The CDR3 reads CASKEELFNTGELFF. CDR3 bases: TGTGCCAGTAAGGAAGAACTGTTCAACACCGGGGAGCTGTTTTTT. Supplemented by reference TRBV19 and TRBJ2-2, the full variable domain reads DGGITQSPKYLFRKEGQNVTLSCEQNLNHDAMYWYRQDPGQGLRLIYYSQIVNDFQKGDIAEGYSVSREKKESFPLTVTSAQKNPTAFYLCASKEELFNTGELFFGEGSRLTVL.